Listed here are 28 T cell receptor beta chains from one sample, sequenced in a study of blood T cells in healthy people across ages. With a J-beta primer mix and a sample-barcoded 5' primer, a second PCR ran about 7 to 12 cycles. TCRdb fed the 5' RACE reads into MiXCR, producing one record per CDR3 protein. The table has 700,000 to 900,000 distinct CDR3 sequences, approximately 24% seen once; the top ten hold under 3%. These data were also reused for a study on T cells of mothers and their children.

The specimen was blood. The origin of the receptors is a boy younger than 18 in good health.

In its sample, this clonotype was seen many times. The chain combines TRBV7-9 with TRBJ2-3; 10 bases are shared with TRBD2. After removal of 7 bases from V and 7 bases from J, the junction contained 8 bases not matched to a gene. CDR3 size: 14 residues. In germline, CDR1 is SEHNR, CDR2 FQNEAQ (reference sequence). The CDR3 reads CASILSGGANTQYF. The CDR3, as DNA: TGTGCCAGCATCCTAAGCGGGGGGGCTAATACGCAGTATTTT.

J is TRBJ2-6 and V is TRBV5-4; D gene ambiguous. In germline, CDR1 is SGHNT, CDR2 YYREEE (reference sequence). The CDR3 is 17 residues long. Trimming left V 4 bases short and J 0 bases short, with 14 bases between. The CDR3 reads CASSPSGSSSGANVLTF. CDR3 in DNA: TGTGCCAGCAGCCCGAGTGGGTCAAGCTCTGGGGCCAACGTCCTGACTTTC.

With respect to this clonotype: A much larger clone lies one base from this, so it may be a read error. The rearrangement links TRBV20-1 to TRBJ2-7; D is unresolved. This CDR3 has 13 amino acids. Germline V CDR1 and CDR2: DFQATT, SNEGSKA (reference sequence). Trimming took 3 bases from V and 1 from J, leaving 10 bases between them. The CDR3 DNA reads TGCAGTGCTAGTGGACGGGCATCCTACGAGCAGTACTTC. Its translation: CSASGRASYEQYF.

The chain combines TRBV6-5 with TRBJ1-2, with 8 bases that match TRBD1. The trim removed 10 bases at V and 7 bases at J, leaving 8 bases unmatched. The CDR3 is 12 residues long. CDR1 MNHEY and CDR2 SVGAGI come from the germline V gene. CDR3: CATQGTGLGYTF. DNA of the CDR3: TGTGCCACCCAAGGGACAGGCCTTGGCTACACCTTC.

J is TRBJ2-5 and V is TRBV27; 7 positions agree with TRBD1. V shed 5 bases, J shed 4 bases, and the junction held 7 bases outside the gene matches. Germline assignment: CDR1 MNHEY and CDR2 SMNVEV (reference sequence). The CDR3 contains 14 residues. The chain's CDR3 is CASSPTGIRETQYF. CDR3 nucleotide sequence: TGTGCCAGCAGTCCGACAGGGATACGAGAGACCCAGTACTTC.

This clonotype was observed at least ten times. The V call is TRBV20-1, the J call TRBJ1-6, with D maybe TRBD1 (5 bases). The CDR3 is 14 amino acids. V dropped 3 bases and J dropped 9 bases, with 15 bases sitting between them. Germline CDR1 and CDR2: DFQATT and SNEGSKA (reference sequence). CDR3 sequence reads: CSASAGTGPSPLHF. The CDR3 DNA follows: TGCAGTGCTAGCGCCGGGACTGGTCCTTCACCCCTCCACTTT.

The chain recombines TRBV7-2 with TRBJ2-1; the match to TRBD2 covers 11 bases. With 5 bases clipped from V and 10 bases from J, the junction kept 4 bases outside the gene matches. CDR3 length: 13 amino acids. Germline lookup yields CDR1 SGHTA and CDR2 FQGNSA. CDR3 sequence (DNA): TGTGCCAGCAGCGGTAGGACTAGCGGGGAGCAGTTCTTC. Amino acid sequence: CASSGRTSGEQFF.

V is TRBV13 and J is TRBJ2-5; D might be TRBD1 or TRBD2, each matching 5 bases. The DNA end lines up better with TRBJ2-1; the J call may be wrong. CDR1 and CDR2 (germline): PRHDT, FYEKMQ (reference sequence). The CDR3 sequence is 17 residues long. DNA for the CDR3: TGTGCCAGCAGCTCATTCCAGACCTCTTTGGGGGAGAGTGAGCAGTTCTTC. Its protein is CASSSFQTSLGESEQFF.

This clonotype was counted once. V gene TRBV20-1 combines with J gene TRBJ2-7; the D call may be TRBD1 or TRBD2 (5 bases each). CDR3 length: 13 residues. Trimming shortened V by 6 bases and J by 5 bases, and 17 bases separated the two germline ends. CDR1 and CDR2 (germline): DFQATT, SNEGSKA (reference sequence). The DNA of the CDR3 is TGCAGTGCCCGGTGGGGGAGAGGCGACGAGCAGTACTTC. Translation gives CSARWGRGDEQYF.

The chain links TRBV6-5 to TRBJ1-5; D gene uncertain. Per germline, CDR1 MNHEY and CDR2 SVGAGI. V was pared by 6 bases and J by 0 bases, with 12 bases between. This CDR3 region has 15 residues. CDR3 bases: TGTGCCAGCAGATCGGCGGCATATAGCAATCAGCCCCAGCATTTT. Amino acid sequence: CASRSAAYSNQPQHF.

This clonotype was counted ten times or more. The chain combines TRBV6-1 with TRBJ2-5; 7 nucleotides align to TRBD2. The J call is in doubt because the DNA end fits TRBJ2-7 better. Germline assignment: CDR1 MNHNS and CDR2 SASEGT. The CDR3 loop spans 15 amino acids. The CDR3 DNA reads as TGTGCCAGCAGTGAAAAGTGGGGGGGGTCCTACGAGCAGTACTTC. Its protein product is CASSEKWGGSYEQYF.

The chain employs TRBV29-1 and TRBJ2-4; D is unresolved. CDR3 length: 13 residues. The V and J ends lost 2 bases and 3 bases respectively, with 8 bases between them. Germline lookup yields CDR1 SQVTM and CDR2 ANQGSEA. CDR3 residues: CSVEPRVKNIQYF. The CDR3 DNA reads as TGCAGCGTTGAACCCAGAGTCAAAAACATTCAGTACTTC.

This chain uses TRBV15 with TRBJ2-7; 7 nucleotides line up with TRBD2. V shed 0 bases and J 3 bases; nucleotides not matched to a gene: 5. The CDR3 has 15 residues. Per germline, CDR1 LNHNV and CDR2 YYDKDF (reference sequence). CDR3 nucleotides: TGTGCCACCAGCAGAGATCGGGGAGGGCGCTACGAGCAGTACTTC. Translated, it gives CATSRDRGGRYEQYF. The variable domain in full, completed from reference TRBV15 and TRBJ2-7, reads DAMVIQNPRYQVTQFGKPVTLSCSQTLNHNVMYWYQQKSSQAPKLLFHYYDKDFNNEADTPDNFQSRRPNTSFCFLDIRSPGLGDTAMYLCATSRDRGGRYEQYFGPGTRLTVT.

V usage is TRBV14 and J usage is TRBJ2-7; 8 bases are a match to TRBD2. Per the germline V gene, CDR1 is SGHDN and CDR2 is FVKESK. This CDR3 is built from 16 residues. J gave up 2 bases and V 4 bases, and 10 bases lay outside the gene matches. This CDR3 reads CASSRRGAGATYEQYF. The CDR3 coding sequence is TGTGCCAGCAGCCGAAGGGGAGCGGGGGCAACCTACGAGCAGTACTTC.

With regard to this clonotype: The CDR3 does not end in the conserved phenylalanine or tryptophan, so this is likely a read error. This chain joins TRBV20-1 and TRBJ2-4; 9 bases match TRBD1. The V segment lost 6 bases and the J segment 0 bases; nucleotides outside the gene matches: 9. The CDR3 runs to 16 residues. Germline CDR1 DFQATT, CDR2 SNEGSKA (reference sequence). CDR3 in DNA: TGCAGTGCCTCGGCGGACAGGGGCCTAGCCAAAAACATTCAGTACCTC. Translated: CSASADRGLAKNIQYL.

This chain links TRBV28 with TRBJ1-1; no firm D call. Germline lookup yields CDR1 MDHEN and CDR2 SYDVKM. Trimming took off 5 bases at V and 10 bases at J, with 17 bases between the two ends. CDR3 length: 13 amino acids. The CDR3 region is CASSPLGREGAFF. The CDR3 DNA follows: TGTGCCAGCAGTCCCCTCGGAAGGGAAGGAGCTTTCTTT.

This clonotype turned up a few times. The chain links TRBV7-2 to TRBJ2-1; D gene uncertain. Germline V CDR1 and CDR2: SGHTA, FQGNSA. V was shortened by 1 base and J by 6 bases, with 10 bases between the two germline ends. The CDR3 runs to 14 residues. CDR3 in amino acids: CASSLEVDGNEQFF. The CDR3 DNA is TGTGCCAGCAGCTTAGAGGTCGACGGCAATGAGCAGTTCTTC.

This clonotype showed up just a few times. The chain couples TRBV7-7 to TRBJ2-5, with TRBD1 matching over 7 bases. Matching the DNA end better, TRBJ2-1 makes the J call doubtful. The germline V gene encodes CDR1 SSHAT and CDR2 FNYEAQ (reference sequence). This CDR3 spans 15 amino acids. The CDR3 DNA sequence: TGTGCCAGCAGCTTAGGCAGGGGGAGATTGGATGAGCAGTTCTTC. This gives the protein CASSLGRGRLDEQFF.

The chain links TRBV29-1 to TRBJ2-7; a possible D gene is TRBD1 (5 bases). Germline loops: CDR1 SQVTM, CDR2 ANQGSEA. The CDR3 sequence is 15 residues long. V lost 6 bases and J lost 1, with 19 bases in between. The CDR3 region is CSVPGYDGISYEQYF. CDR3 nucleotides: TGCAGCGTCCCAGGGTACGACGGAATATCCTACGAGCAGTACTTC.

V is TRBV10-2 and J is TRBJ2-1, with unresolved D. The assigned J gene may be wrong: the sequence end matches TRBJ2-5 better. The germline V gene has CDR1 WSHSY and CDR2 SAAADI. CDR3 length equals 16 residues. As DNA, the CDR3 is TGCGCCAGCAGTGAGTCTATGGGTCTCCTCCAAGAGACCCAGTACTTC. Translating gives CASSESMGLLQETQYF.

V usage is TRBV6-1 and J usage is TRBJ1-1, with TRBD1 as a possible D gene (6 bases). Germline CDR1 is MNHNS and CDR2 is SASEGT. The V end lost 10 bases, the J end lost 1 base, and 10 bases lay between the germline ends. The CDR3 is made up of 12 amino acids. The chain's CDR3 is CAIRGKNTEAFF. The CDR3 DNA follows: TGTGCCATCAGGGGAAAGAACACTGAAGCTTTCTTT.

The CDR3 loop reads CASSQGTNEQFF. The CDR3 DNA reads TGTGCCAGCAGTCAAGGGACCAATGAGCAGTTCTTC. This chain joins TRBV6-5 and TRBJ2-1, with D perhaps assigned TRBD1 or TRBD2 (5 bases each). This CDR3 is built from 12 residues. From germline, CDR1 is MNHEY and CDR2 SVGAGI. The V gene lost 5 bases and the J gene lost 6 bases, with 8 bases spanning the gap.

The chain carries TRBV6-5 and TRBJ2-3, with D possibly being TRBD2 (6 bases). The germline gives CDR1 MNHEY, CDR2 SVGAGI. The CDR3 runs 13 residues. Trimming shortened V by 8 bases and J by 1 base, and 10 bases separated the two germline ends. The CDR3 sequence: CASRRRGTDTQYF. The DNA of the CDR3 is TGTGCCAGCCGCAGGAGGGGCACAGATACGCAGTATTTT.

As regards this clonotype: The germline gene is not matched at one end of the junction; a read error may be the cause. CDR3 region: CTSSPPGLAGYTQYF. Written as DNA, the CDR3 is TGTACCAGCTCACCACCCGGACTAGCGGGGTATACGCAGTATTTT. The chain has TRBV18 and TRBJ2-3, with TRBD2 matching over 12 bases. The CDR3 sequence is 15 residues long. CDR1 is KGHSH, CDR2 LQKENI, per germline.

The chain uses TRBV5-1 and TRBJ1-2; 7 nucleotides agree with TRBD1. The CDR3 totals 14 residues. The germline gives CDR1 SGHRS, CDR2 YFSETQ. V dropped 4 bases and J dropped 3; count of bases not matched to a gene: 6. The CDR3, as DNA: TGCGCCAGCAGCAGCCGGGACAGCTACTATGGCTACACCTTC. It specifies CASSSRDSYYGYTF.

The sample holds a few counts of this clonotype. The chain links TRBV7-2 to TRBJ2-7; D not resolved. This CDR3 is built from 14 residues. Trimming removed 2 bases at V and 2 bases at J, with 10 bases between. The germline V gene encodes CDR1 SGHTA and CDR2 FQGNSA. For the CDR3, the DNA is TGTGCCAGCAGCTTACTGGTCGGAACCTACGAGCAGTACTTC. It yields the protein CASSLLVGTYEQYF.

This clonotype has only one observation. The V gene is TRBV9, the J gene TRBJ1-1, with unresolved D. V was clipped by 0 bases and J by 0 bases, with 9 bases between them. CDR1 and CDR2 from the germline V gene are SGDLS and YYNGEE. The CDR3 consists of 15 residues. The CDR3 is CASSVGPSMNTEAFF. CDR3 nucleotides: TGTGCCAGCAGCGTAGGTCCCAGCATGAACACTGAAGCTTTCTTT.

The chain recombines TRBV6-1 with TRBJ2-7, with D maybe TRBD2 (6 bases). CDR3 size: 14 residues. V was cut by 7 bases and J by 2 bases, with 15 bases left in between. The V gene's germline CDR1 is MNHNS and CDR2 SASEGT. This CDR3 is CASKSGLKTYEQYF. The DNA for the CDR3 is TGTGCCAGCAAGTCGGGACTGAAGACCTACGAGCAGTACTTC.